These 27 T cell receptor beta chains came from one sample sequenced in a study of T cell repertoires in cytomegalovirus infection. Their antigen targets remain unknown. Each CDR3 protein gets one entry after TCRdb re-called the reads with MiXCR. The sample lists 450,000 to 550,000 distinct CDR3 sequences, 42% occurring once. The sample in question was cultured PBMCs, obtained from culture after CMV antigen stimulation. The receptors derive from a human donor in good health (CMV status not recorded). Some clones in this sample may be carry-over from other donors' samples.

This rearrangement joins TRBV5-4 to TRBJ2-1, with a tentative D call TRBD1 (5 bases). This CDR3 comprises 16 residues. V shed 3 bases and J shed 4 bases, with 17 bases lying between them. From germline, CDR1 is SGHNT and CDR2 YYREEE (reference sequence). For the CDR3, the DNA is TGTGCCAGCAGCTCCCACCCTGGGGCAGGATACAATGAGCAGTTCTTC. It specifies CASSSHPGAGYNEQFF.

This clonotype was counted a few times. The rearrangement joins TRBV27 to TRBJ2-1, with D maybe TRBD2 (5 bases). V gave up 6 bases and J gave up 6 bases, with 12 bases separating them. Germline CDR1 reads MNHEY; CDR2 reads SMNVEV (reference sequence). The CDR3 runs to 13 residues. For the CDR3, the DNA is TGTGCCAGCAGACTACTAGGTGGCAATGAGCAGTTCTTC. This encodes CASRLLGGNEQFF.

This clonotype was observed many times. The rearrangement links TRBV12-3 or TRBV12-4 to TRBJ2-1, with D maybe TRBD2 (6 bases). Trimming took 11 bases from V and 7 from J, leaving 15 bases between them. The CDR3 is made up of 12 amino acids. CDR3 protein: CALSTGVNEQFF. The CDR3, as DNA: TGTGCCTTATCAACGGGAGTTAATGAGCAGTTCTTC.

This clonotype showed up just a few times. The rearrangement joins TRBV7-8 to TRBJ2-7; 11 bases match TRBD1. The CDR3 is 19 amino acids. Losses at the gene ends were 2 bases for V and 3 bases for J; bases not matched to a gene: 15. Germline V gene lookup returns CDR1 SGHVS and CDR2 FQNEAQ. CDR3 nucleotide sequence: TGTGCCAGCAGCTTAAATCGCGGTGGCGGGACAGGGGGGTTCTACGAGCAGTACTTC. Translation gives CASSLNRGGGTGGFYEQYF.

The chain carries TRBV7-2 and TRBJ2-7; TRBD1 matches 9 bases. Trimming took 5 bases from V and 6 from J; bases not matched to a gene: 17. Per germline, CDR1 SGHTA and CDR2 FQGNSA. The CDR3 consists of 17 residues. CDR3: CASSMGRDRERRSEQYF. The CDR3 DNA is TGTGCCAGCAGCATGGGACGGGACAGGGAAAGAAGAAGCGAGCAGTACTTC.

The chain has TRBV4-3 and TRBJ2-1, with no clear D. V dropped 1 base and J dropped 12 bases, with 13 bases sitting between them. Germline assignment: CDR1 LGHNA and CDR2 YSLEER. The CDR3 is 13 amino acids. Written as DNA, the CDR3 is TGCGCCAGCAGCCAAGTCGGAACGCATTGGCAGTTCTTC. Amino acid sequence: CASSQVGTHWQFF.

J is TRBJ2-7 and V is TRBV12-3 or TRBV12-4; D gene uncertain. The CDR3 is 14 residues long. Trimming removed 5 bases at V and 2 bases at J, with 13 bases between. The CDR3: CASSPLSLAYEQYF. The CDR3, as DNA: TGTGCCAGCAGTCCTCTTAGTCTGGCCTACGAGCAGTACTTC.

The chain joins TRBV7-4 to TRBJ2-7; 9 bases match TRBD1. CDR1 and CDR2 (germline): SGHVT, SQSDAQ. The length of the CDR3 is 16 residues. The junction had 6 bases not matched to a gene; V was cut back by 2 bases and J by 1 base. In DNA, the CDR3 is TGTGCCAGCAGCTTACCCCGGGACAGGGTGTCCTACGAGCAGTACTTC. Its translation: CASSLPRDRVSYEQYF. The whole variable domain, filled in from reference TRBV7-4 and TRBJ2-7, reads GAGVSQSPRYKVAKRGRDVALRCDSISGHVTLYWYRQTLGQGSEVLTYSQSDAQRDKSGRPSGRFSAERPERSVSTLKIQRTEQGDSAVYLCASSLPRDRVSYEQYFGPGTRLTVT.

This clonotype was recorded a few times. The chain links TRBV11-3 to TRBJ1-5; D is perhaps TRBD1 (5 bases). Germline V lookup: CDR1 SGHNT, CDR2 YENEEA. V gave up 5 bases and J gave up 1 base, with 12 bases separating them. The CDR3 runs 15 residues. CDR3 sequence: CASSGRVGSNQPQHF. The CDR3 DNA is TGTGCCAGCAGCGGCAGGGTGGGGAGCAATCAGCCCCAGCATTTT. Complete variable domain (other parts from reference TRBV11-3 and TRBJ1-5): EAGVVQSPRYKIIEKKQPVAFWCNPISGHNTLYWYLQNLGQGPELLIRYENEEAVDDSQLPKDRFSAERLKGVDSTLKIQPAELGDSAVYLCASSGRVGSNQPQHFGDGTRLSIL.

The sample holds a few counts of this clonotype. This chain uses TRBV7-9 with TRBJ1-1; 8 bases agree with TRBD1. The germline gives CDR1 SEHNR, CDR2 FQNEAQ (reference sequence). The CDR3 length is 14 residues. Trimming cost V 5 bases and J 3 bases; bases outside gene matches: 5. This CDR3 reads CASSAQGGDTEAFF. CDR3 coding DNA: TGTGCCAGCAGCGCACAGGGGGGGGACACTGAAGCTTTCTTT.

The CDR3 DNA reads as TGTGCCAGCAGCTTAGTTTCCCCGGGCAGGGACTACGAGCAGTACTTC. Amino acid sequence: CASSLVSPGRDYEQYF. The V gene is TRBV7-9, the J gene TRBJ2-7, with D tentatively TRBD1 (5 bases). The length of the CDR3 is 16 residues. The V gene's germline CDR1 is SEHNR and CDR2 FQNEAQ (reference sequence). Trimming took off 1 base at V and 3 bases at J, with 16 bases between the two ends.

This chain links TRBV7-2 with TRBJ1-2; D is ambiguous. The V end lost 1 base, the J end lost 6 bases, and 15 bases lay between the germline ends. Germline CDR1 is SGHTA and CDR2 is FQGNSA. The CDR3 covers 15 residues. This CDR3 is CASSLGIETFHGYTF. CDR3 DNA: TGTGCCAGCAGCTTAGGTATCGAAACTTTCCATGGCTACACCTTC.

This chain joins TRBV20-1 and TRBJ2-2; 14 bases fit TRBD2. V was pared by 6 bases and J by 6 bases, with 3 bases of the junction left unmatched. Germline V gene data show CDR1 as DFQATT and CDR2 as SNEGSKA (reference sequence). The CDR3 has 14 residues. The CDR3 sequence: CSAGGLAGAGELFF. The CDR3 DNA sequence: TGCAGTGCCGGGGGACTAGCGGGAGCCGGGGAGCTGTTTTTT.

The rearrangement links TRBV7-8 to TRBJ2-1, with 10 bases fitting TRBD2. The CDR3 loop spans 15 amino acids. Germline V gene sequence: CDR1 SGHVS, CDR2 FQNEAQ. V dropped 6 bases and J dropped 5; count of bases not matched to a gene: 7. DNA for the CDR3: TGTGCCAGCAGTCAACTAGCGGGAATGAACAATGAGCAGTTCTTC. Encoded protein: CASSQLAGMNNEQFF.

The CDR3 sequence is CASSFLRDRPKNTEAFF. CDR3 bases: TGTGCCAGCAGTTTCCTCCGGGACAGGCCTAAGAACACTGAAGCTTTCTTT. This chain connects TRBV6-2 or TRBV6-3 to TRBJ1-1, with 8 positions matching TRBD1. CDR3 size: 17 residues. The ends lost 4 bases at V and 1 base at J; junction bases unmatched: 11. Germline CDR1 is MNHEY and CDR2 is SVGEGT.

The chain recombines TRBV7-9 with TRBJ2-7; 9 nucleotides match TRBD1. The V and J ends lost 7 bases and 1 base, in that order; junction bases with no gene match: 5. The CDR3 has 14 residues. Germline V lookup: CDR1 SEHNR, CDR2 FQNEAQ (reference sequence). The CDR3 sequence: CASTYGQGSYEQYF. The DNA of the CDR3 is TGTGCCAGCACCTACGGACAGGGGTCCTACGAGCAGTACTTC. Full variable domain (missing parts from reference TRBV7-9 and TRBJ2-7): DTGVSQNPRHKITKRGQNVTFRCDPISEHNRLYWYRQTLGQGPEFLTYFQNEAQLEKSRLLSDRFSAERPKGSFSTLEIQRTEQGDSAMYLCASTYGQGSYEQYFGPGTRLTVT.

In the case of this clonotype: At one of its ends the junction is not consistent with the germline gene, which may arise from a read error. The rearrangement uses TRBV19 and TRBJ2-1, with no clear D. The CDR3 totals 14 residues. CDR1 is LNHDA, CDR2 SQIVND, per germline (reference sequence). CDR3 in DNA: TGTGCCAGTAGCCCGGGCACCTCCTTCAATGAGCAGTTCTTC. It encodes CASSPGTSFNEQFF.

This clonotype has only a few counts. The chain uses TRBV11-1 and TRBJ2-1; the D gene is possibly TRBD1 (6 bases). Germline V gives CDR1 SGHAT, CDR2 FQDESV (reference sequence). V lost 5 bases to trimming and J lost 7 bases, with 18 bases between them. This CDR3 has 15 amino acids. The CDR3: CASSHWTARRNEQFF. CDR3 coding DNA: TGTGCCAGCAGCCATTGGACAGCCCGAAGGAATGAGCAGTTCTTC.

In its sample, this clonotype was seen many times. The chain carries TRBV7-2 and TRBJ2-3; D possibly corresponds to TRBD2 (6 bases). V was pared by 6 bases and J by 0 bases, with 7 bases between. This CDR3 has 13 residues. Germline V gene data show CDR1 as SGHTA and CDR2 as FQGNSA. The CDR3 spells CASRRGSTDTQYF. The CDR3 region has the DNA TGTGCCAGCAGGCGGGGTAGCACAGATACGCAGTATTTT.

The chain combines TRBV7-6 with TRBJ2-3, with D possibly called TRBD1 or TRBD2 (6 bases each). This CDR3 has 15 amino acids. V was shortened by 5 bases and J by 2 bases, with 14 bases between the two germline ends. Germline V gene lookup returns CDR1 SGHVS and CDR2 FNYEAQ. This chain's CDR3 is CASSQEGEPTDTQYF. The CDR3 DNA follows: TGTGCCAGCAGCCAGGAGGGGGAGCCCACAGATACGCAGTATTTT.

The chain is built from TRBV10-3 and TRBJ2-7, with 10 bases fitting TRBD1. Germline values: CDR1 ENHRY, CDR2 SYGVKD. After removal of 3 bases from V and 5 bases from J, the junction contained 10 bases not matched to a gene. The CDR3 has 16 residues. The CDR3 is CAISDPGVTGGDEQYF. The CDR3 nucleotides read TGTGCCATCAGTGACCCAGGTGTGACAGGGGGCGACGAGCAGTACTTC.

This clonotype was observed a handful of times. V is TRBV7-2 and J is TRBJ2-1; a weak D match, TRBD1 (5 bases). Trimming removed 2 bases from V and 15 bases from J, with 26 bases in between. The CDR3 is made up of 16 amino acids. The germline V gene has CDR1 SGHTA and CDR2 FQGNSA. The DNA for the CDR3 is TGTGCCAGCAGCTTAAACACTTGGGGCGGAGACAACTCGCGGTTCTTC. It specifies CASSLNTWGGDNSRFF.

This clonotype came up a few times. This chain connects TRBV7-8 to TRBJ2-6, with 9 bases that match TRBD1. The V segment lost 0 bases and the J segment 3 bases; nucleotides outside the gene matches: 12. The CDR3 is made up of 20 amino acids. The germline V gene encodes CDR1 SGHVS and CDR2 FQNEAQ. The CDR3 DNA is TGTGCCAGCAGCTTAGCGTACAGGGGGCGGTCGAGCTTTGGGGCCAACGTCCTGACTTTC. Translation gives CASSLAYRGRSSFGANVLTF.

The chain joins TRBV11-2 to TRBJ2-7, with D perhaps TRBD1 or TRBD2 (5 bases each). The CDR3 is made up of 17 amino acids. Germline CDR1 SGHAT, CDR2 FQNNGV. V dropped 5 bases and J dropped 4 bases, with 24 bases sitting between them. The CDR3 DNA follows: TGTGCCAGCAGCCCCTTAGTGGGCAGGGAGTATAATTACGAGCAGTACTTC. Its translation is CASSPLVGREYNYEQYF.

The CDR3 DNA reads as TGCAGTGCCAAGAACGGGGGCTATGGCTACACCTTC. Amino acid sequence: CSAKNGGYGYTF. This chain uses TRBV20-1 with TRBJ1-2, with a possible D match to TRBD1 (5 bases). Trimming cost V 6 bases and J 4 bases, with 12 bases left between them. The CDR3 loop spans 12 amino acids. Germline CDR1 and CDR2: DFQATT and SNEGSKA (reference sequence).

This chain uses TRBV28 with TRBJ2-7, with 8 bases fitting TRBD2. Germline V gene data show CDR1 as MDHEN and CDR2 as SYDVKM. J was trimmed by 1 base and V by 7 bases; bases with no gene match: 6. The CDR3 totals 14 residues. The CDR3 coding sequence is TGTGCCAGCACCGTAGCGGGGAAATCCTACGAGCAGTACTTC. Translated: CASTVAGKSYEQYF.

The chain has TRBV7-2 and TRBJ2-7; TRBD1 matches at 10 bases. Germline trimming cut 5 bases from V and 7 bases from J; bases unmatched to any gene: 11. The CDR3 is made up of 15 amino acids. In germline, CDR1 is SGHTA, CDR2 FQGNSA. The CDR3 is CASSPLGQGRGEQYF. CDR3 nucleotides: TGTGCCAGCAGCCCCTTGGGACAGGGGCGGGGGGAGCAGTACTTC. Based on the CDR3 plus reference TRBV7-2 and TRBJ2-7, the full variable domain is GAGVSQSPSNKVTEKGKDVELRCDPISGHTALYWYRQSLGQGLEFLIYFQGNSAPDKSGLPSDRFSAERTGGSVSTLTIQRTQQEDSAVYLCASSPLGQGRGEQYFGPGTRLTVT.